A single sample is the source of the 8 T cell receptor beta chains below, sequenced in a study of T cell responses to AZD1222 COVID-19 vaccine (dated by TCRdb to the early 2020s). Library generation was performed with the immunoSEQ multiplex PCR assay. TCRdb obtained this table from immuneACCESS and retained in-frame rearrangements with V and J assigned. These tables miss some clones; where compared with another copy, unresolved V genes account for less than half of the shortfall, and the remainder is unexplained. For this sample the table gives approximately 100,000 clones, of which more than 70% were detected only once. The ten largest clonotypes hold roughly 10% of the sample. The label giving this sample's time point can be read as: about 28 days (+/-7) after the second vaccine dose. The sequences come from peripheral blood, collected 28 days after the second AZD1222 dose. Source of these receptors: an adult who received the AZD1222 COVID-19 vaccine.

CDR3 region: CASRRDINQPQHF. The DNA for the CDR3 is TGCGCCAGCAGGCGGGACATTAATCAGCCCCAGCATTTT. This chain joins TRBV5-1 and TRBJ1-5; TRBD1 is a possible D gene (6 bases). Trimming stripped 5 bases from V and 4 bases from J, with 10 bases between. This CDR3 has 13 residues. The germline V gene has CDR1 SGHRS and CDR2 YFSETQ.

The chain has TRBV29-1 and TRBJ1-2, with D possibly TRBD1 on 6 matching bases. The V and J ends lost 5 bases and 4 bases respectively, with 11 bases between them. The CDR3 contains 12 residues. Germline V gene sequence: CDR1 SQVTM, CDR2 ANQGSEA. CDR3 sequence reads: CSVPDRPYGYTF. In nucleotides, the CDR3 is TGCAGCGTTCCGGACAGACCCTATGGCTACACCTTC.

The chain employs TRBV7-3 and TRBJ2-5; 7 bases map to TRBD2. The V and J ends lost 5 bases and 5 bases, in that order; junction bases with no gene match: 11. Germline V gene data show CDR1 as SGHTA and CDR2 as FQGTGA. This CDR3 has 15 residues. The CDR3 nucleotides are TGTGCCAGCAGCCGGACTAGGGATCAAGGGGAGACCCAGTACTTC. Amino acid sequence: CASSRTRDQGETQYF.

This chain joins TRBV2 and TRBJ1-5, with 9 bases identical to TRBD1. The CDR3 has 17 residues. The germline CDR1 and CDR2 sequences are SNHLY and FYNNEI. With 8 bases clipped from V and 2 bases from J, the junction kept 13 bases outside the gene matches. The CDR3 reads CASQRDRVGGGNQPQHF. Here the CDR3 DNA reads TGTGCCAGCCAGCGGGACAGGGTTGGCGGTGGCAATCAGCCCCAGCATTTT.

This chain connects TRBV27 to TRBJ2-1; possibly TRBD2 for D (5 bases). The CDR3 is 13 amino acids. Germline CDR1 reads MNHEY; CDR2 reads SMNVEV (reference sequence). Trimming removed 5 bases at V and 3 bases at J, with 8 bases between. Here the CDR3 reads CASSPDYYNEQFF. In nucleotides, the CDR3 is TGTGCCAGCAGTCCTGACTACTACAATGAGCAGTTCTTC.

The V gene is TRBV27, the J gene TRBJ2-7; tentative D call: TRBD2 (5 bases). Germline V gene data show CDR1 as MNHEY and CDR2 as SMNVEV (reference sequence). Between the trimmed V and J ends, which lost 6 bases and 0 bases, there was a span of 15 bases. There are 15 residues in the CDR3. CDR3 loop: CASRRSIASSYEQYF. DNA of the CDR3: TGTGCCAGCAGGAGATCTATAGCGAGCTCCTACGAGCAGTACTTC.

The CDR3 coding sequence is TGTGCCAGCAGTCGCCACGGGGGTGAGGGACTTAATGAAAAACTGTTTTTT. This gives the protein CASSRHGGEGLNEKLFF. V usage is TRBV3-1 (or the pseudogene TRBV3-2) and J usage is TRBJ1-4; D may be TRBD1 (5 bases). CDR3 length equals 17 residues. Germline V gene sequence: CDR1 LGHDT, CDR2 YNNKEL (reference sequence). V dropped 6 bases and J dropped 4 bases, with 21 bases sitting between them.

V is TRBV19 and J is TRBJ2-1; 7 nucleotides agree with TRBD2. Trimming took 5 bases from V and 4 from J; bases not matched to a gene: 8. Germline values: CDR1 LNHDA, CDR2 SQIVND (reference sequence). There are 15 residues in the CDR3. The CDR3 protein is CASSHRLAQYNEQFF. The CDR3 bases are TGTGCCAGTAGTCACCGACTAGCTCAGTACAATGAGCAGTTCTTC.